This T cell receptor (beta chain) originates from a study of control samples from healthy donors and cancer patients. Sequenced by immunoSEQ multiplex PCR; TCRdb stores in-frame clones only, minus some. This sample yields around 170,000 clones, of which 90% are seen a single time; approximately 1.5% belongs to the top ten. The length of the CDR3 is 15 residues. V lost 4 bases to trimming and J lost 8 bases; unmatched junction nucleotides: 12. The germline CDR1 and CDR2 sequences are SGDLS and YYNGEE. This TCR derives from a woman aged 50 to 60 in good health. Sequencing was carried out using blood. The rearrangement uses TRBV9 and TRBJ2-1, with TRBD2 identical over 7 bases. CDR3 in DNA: TGTGCCAGCAGCCCCTGGGCGGGAGAGTCGGATGAGCAGTTCTTC. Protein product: CASSPWAGESDEQFF.